The 27 T cell receptor beta chains listed next were all sequenced from one sample in a study of chemoradiotherapy in HPV16-positive cancers (dated by TCRdb to between 2021 and 2023). The receptor library was made with the immunoSEQ multiplex PCR assay. Held by TCRdb, this immuneACCESS table contains in-frame sequences only and omits some clones. Under half of the omission traces to an unresolved V gene where checked; the cause of the rest is unknown. The sample data list some 9,900 clones, and approximately 80% of these were observed just once. About 13% of the sample is held by the ten biggest clonotypes. Here the sequenced sample was tumor tissue, taken from a patient who underwent chemoradiotherapy. The origin of the receptors is a human donor with HPV-associated anogenital cancer.

The chain joins TRBV7-2 to TRBJ1-5, with D perhaps TRBD1 (6 bases). Trimming left V 5 bases short and J 2 bases short, with 13 bases between. This CDR3 has 15 residues. In germline, CDR1 is SGHTA, CDR2 FQGNSA. CDR3 DNA sequence: TGTGCCAGCAGCAAGGGGTCAGGGGGCAATCAGCCCCAGCATTTT. Translating it yields CASSKGSGGNQPQHF.

The rearrangement uses TRBV28 and TRBJ2-4, with D hard to call. Germline-derived CDR1 and CDR2 are MDHEN and SYDVKM. With 8 bases removed from V and 4 bases from J, the gap between germline ends came to 21 bases. The CDR3 spans 16 residues. CDR3 coding DNA: TGTGCCAGCCAGTTTTTGAGTGGAGACGGAAAAAACATTCAGTACTTC. This sequence encodes CASQFLSGDGKNIQYF. The full variable domain, in which reference TRBV28 and TRBJ2-4 provide the parts outside the CDR3, is DVKVTQSSRYLVKRTGEKVFLECVQDMDHENMFWYRQDPGLGLRLIYFSYDVKMKEKGDIPEGYSVSREKKERFSLILESASTNQTSMYLCASQFLSGDGKNIQYFGAGTRLSVL.

The V gene is TRBV19, the J gene TRBJ2-6; D not certain. The CDR3 has 14 residues. Germline CDR1 and CDR2: LNHDA and SQIVND (reference sequence). V lost 10 bases and J lost 2, with 12 bases in between. CDR3 amino acids: CATTFGAGANVLTF. The CDR3 DNA sequence: TGTGCCACCACATTCGGTGCTGGGGCCAACGTCCTGACTTTC.

The chain uses TRBV28 and TRBJ2-3; D is undetermined. V lost 3 bases, J lost 0 bases, and 7 bases lay in between. The CDR3 is made up of 14 amino acids. Germline loops: CDR1 MDHEN, CDR2 SYDVKM. Here the CDR3 reads CASSFPDSTDTQYF. For the CDR3, the DNA is TGTGCCAGCAGTTTTCCAGATAGCACAGATACGCAGTATTTT.

The chain has TRBV28 and TRBJ1-4; 7 positions agree with TRBD1. V shed 4 bases, J shed 5 bases, and the junction held 4 bases outside the gene matches. From germline, CDR1 is MDHEN and CDR2 SYDVKM. The CDR3 spans 14 residues. The CDR3 nucleotides read TGTGCCAGCAGTTGGCCAGGGGGGAATGAAAAACTGTTTTTT. This codes for CASSWPGGNEKLFF. The full variable domain, its missing parts supplied by reference TRBV28 and TRBJ1-4, is DVKVTQSSRYLVKRTGEKVFLECVQDMDHENMFWYRQDPGLGLRLIYFSYDVKMKEKGDIPEGYSVSREKKERFSLILESASTNQTSMYLCASSWPGGNEKLFFGSGTQLSVL.

The rearrangement joins TRBV5-5 to TRBJ2-7, with a possible D match to TRBD2 (6 bases). Trimming shortened V by 4 bases and J by 0 bases, and 23 bases separated the two germline ends. Germline V gene data show CDR1 as SGHKS and CDR2 as YYEKEE (reference sequence). The CDR3 length is 18 residues. The CDR3 DNA reads TGTGCCAGCAGCCTCAACCCCGTTGTCGGGGGAATCTCCTACGAGCAGTACTTC. Translation: CASSLNPVVGGISYEQYF. Drawing the rest from reference TRBV5-5 and TRBJ2-7, the complete variable domain is DAGVTQSPTHLIKTRGQQVTLRCSPISGHKSVSWYQQVLGQGPQFIFQYYEKEERGRGNFPDRFSARQFPNYSSELNVNALLLGDSALYLCASSLNPVVGGISYEQYFGPGTRLTVT.

This chain joins TRBV10-3 and TRBJ1-5, with TRBD1 matching 9 bases. In germline, CDR1 is ENHRY, CDR2 SYGVKD. V shed 7 bases and J 4 bases; nucleotides not matched to a gene: 2. The CDR3 is 13 residues long. CDR3 bases: TGTGCCATCAAGGGGACAGGGAATCAGCCCCAGCATTTT. Translation gives CAIKGTGNQPQHF.

The V call is TRBV6-5, the J call TRBJ1-1, with a tentative D call TRBD1 (6 bases). Germline V lookup: CDR1 MNHEY, CDR2 SVGAGI. Deletions cut 5 bases from V and 5 bases from J, with 15 bases between. CDR3 length: 14 residues. The DNA of the CDR3 is TGTGCCAGCAGTCCCCGACAGGCATGGACTGAAGCTTTCTTT. It yields the protein CASSPRQAWTEAFF.

The chain combines TRBV28 with TRBJ1-2, with D uncertain. V lost 3 bases and J 6 bases, leaving 14 bases between the germline ends. This CDR3 has 14 amino acids. Germline V gene data show CDR1 as MDHEN and CDR2 as SYDVKM. CDR3 amino acids: CASSFNPKVDGYTF. The CDR3 DNA is TGTGCCAGCAGTTTTAATCCTAAGGTGGATGGCTACACCTTC.

V and J are TRBV7-8 and TRBJ2-7, with 8 bases lining up with TRBD1. CDR3 length: 15 residues. Germline loops: CDR1 SGHVS, CDR2 FQNEAQ. The V gene end was trimmed by 2 bases and the J gene end by 5 bases; junction bases not matched to a gene: 8. CDR3 nucleotide sequence: TGTGCCAGCAGCTTAACAGGCAGGGGGCTGGACGAGCAGTACTTC. The encoded protein is CASSLTGRGLDEQYF.

DNA of the CDR3: TGCAGTGTTCCAGGGAACACTGAAGCTTTCTTT. Translating it yields CSVPGNTEAFF. V gene TRBV20-1 combines with J gene TRBJ1-1; D not resolved. The CDR3 runs 11 residues. Germline V gene lookup returns CDR1 DFQATT and CDR2 SNEGSKA (reference sequence). Between the trimmed V and J ends, which lost 7 bases and 1 base, there was a span of 7 bases.

The rearrangement links TRBV5-1 to TRBJ1-1; D call uncertain. V gave up 2 bases and J gave up 1 base, with 9 bases separating them. The CDR3 extends over 14 amino acids. CDR1 is SGHRS, CDR2 YFSETQ, per germline. CDR3 nucleotides: TGCGCCAGCAGCTTCTGGACGGAGAACACTGAAGCTTTCTTT. As protein: CASSFWTENTEAFF. Based on the CDR3 plus reference TRBV5-1 and TRBJ1-1, the full variable domain is KAGVTQTPRYLIKTRGQQVTLSCSPISGHRSVSWYQQTPGQGLQFLFEYFSETQRNKGNFPGRFSGRQFSNSRSEMNVSTLELGDSALYLCASSFWTENTEAFFGQGTRLTVV.

J is TRBJ2-7 and V is TRBV28; 9 bases match TRBD2. CDR1 and CDR2 (germline): MDHEN, SYDVKM. This CDR3 is 15 amino acids long. J lost 1 base, V lost 6 bases, and 7 bases had no gene match. The CDR3 loop is CASRPRGGWSYEQYF. For the CDR3, the DNA is TGTGCCAGCAGGCCGCGGGGGGGTTGGTCCTACGAGCAGTACTTC.

V and J are TRBV19 and TRBJ2-5; 8 bases are a match to TRBD1. Germline CDR1 LNHDA, CDR2 SQIVND (reference sequence). V was clipped by 1 base and J by 4 bases; unmatched bases: 8. This CDR3 region has 16 residues. CDR3 sequence: CASSIGNYQGAETQYF. The CDR3 coding sequence is TGTGCCAGTAGTATAGGAAATTACCAGGGGGCAGAGACCCAGTACTTC.

CDR3 sequence reads: CASRDTGFAEKLFF. The CDR3 DNA sequence: TGTGCCAGCAGGGACACAGGGTTTGCTGAAAAACTGTTTTTT. This sequence joins TRBV2 and TRBJ1-4, with D tentatively TRBD1 (6 bases). The CDR3 consists of 14 residues. The V end lost 6 bases, the J end lost 7 bases, and 15 bases lay between the germline ends. In germline, CDR1 is SNHLY, CDR2 FYNNEI.

This rearrangement joins TRBV2 to TRBJ2-7; 9 positions match TRBD1. Unmatched junction bases numbered 2, after V lost 10 bases and J lost 1 base. Germline V gene sequence: CDR1 SNHLY, CDR2 FYNNEI. The CDR3 covers 12 residues. This CDR3 reads CAIGTGSYEQYF. CDR3 in DNA: TGTGCCATAGGGACAGGGTCCTACGAGCAGTACTTC.

The CDR3 protein is CASLSLDSLGGELFF. Written as DNA, the CDR3 is TGTGCCAGCCTTAGTTTGGACAGTCTGGGCGGGGAGCTGTTTTTT. This chain joins TRBV28 and TRBJ2-2; a weak D match, TRBD1 (6 bases). Between the trimmed V and J ends, which lost 8 bases and 7 bases, there was a span of 20 bases. The CDR3 runs to 15 residues. CDR1 MDHEN and CDR2 SYDVKM come from the germline V gene.

The rearrangement joins TRBV2 to TRBJ1-1, with D possibly being TRBD1 (5 bases). CDR3 length: 13 amino acids. The germline V gene encodes CDR1 SNHLY and CDR2 FYNNEI. V lost 5 bases and J 1 base, leaving 8 bases between the germline ends. The CDR3 sequence is CASSMDTNTEAFF. CDR3 DNA: TGTGCCAGCAGTATGGACACGAACACTGAAGCTTTCTTT. Using reference TRBV2 and TRBJ1-1 for the parts outside the CDR3, the full variable domain is EPEVTQTPSHQVTQMGQEVILRCVPISNHLYFYWYRQILGQKVEFLVSFYNNEISEKSEIFDDQFSVERPDGSNFTLKIRSTKLEDSAMYFCASSMDTNTEAFFGQGTRLTVV.

The chain carries TRBV27 and TRBJ1-2, with 11 bases matching TRBD1. Trimming took 5 bases from V and 8 from J; bases not matched to a gene: 4. Germline CDR1 is MNHEY and CDR2 is SMNVEV (reference sequence). The CDR3 totals 13 residues. The CDR3 sequence is CASSLGTGGGYTF. CDR3 nucleotide sequence: TGTGCCAGCAGTCTTGGGACAGGGGGAGGCTACACCTTC.

The rearrangement uses TRBV9 and TRBJ2-2; possibly TRBD2 for D (6 bases). In germline, CDR1 is SGDLS, CDR2 YYNGEE. Trimming left V 3 bases short and J 4 bases short, with 13 bases between. The CDR3 sequence is 15 residues long. CDR3 in DNA: TGTGCCAGCAGCGCTCAGGGACTCCGCACCGGGGAGCTGTTTTTT. Residues: CASSAQGLRTGELFF.

The chain carries TRBV5-4 and TRBJ2-1, with 9 bases fitting TRBD1. V lost 4 bases and J lost 7; bases outside the gene matches: 9. The CDR3 is 15 amino acids. The germline CDR1 and CDR2 sequences are SGHNT and YYREEE (reference sequence). CDR3 protein: CASSLTTGGQNEQFF. The CDR3, as DNA: TGTGCCAGCAGCCTTACAACAGGGGGCCAAAATGAGCAGTTCTTC.

This rearrangement joins TRBV6-1 to TRBJ2-7; TRBD1 matches 8 bases. Germline V CDR1 and CDR2: MNHNS, SASEGT. J lost 6 bases, V lost 6 bases, and 10 bases had no gene match. The length of the CDR3 is 14 residues. CDR3 nucleotide sequence: TGTGCCAGCAGGGGTCTTGAGACAGGGGTCGAGCAGTACTTC. Amino acid sequence: CASRGLETGVEQYF.

The V gene is TRBV7-9, the J gene TRBJ1-2; D perhaps matches TRBD1 (6 bases). This CDR3 is built from 11 residues. The V end was cut by 5 bases, the J end by 13 bases, with 14 bases between. Germline CDR1 and CDR2: SEHNR and FQNEAQ (reference sequence). The CDR3 is CASSRDIETTF. Here the CDR3 DNA reads TGTGCCAGCAGCCGGGACATCGAGACCACCTTC.

V usage is TRBV10-1 and J usage is TRBJ2-2; D is perhaps TRBD1 (5 bases). V shed 3 bases and J shed 3 bases, with 8 bases lying between them. CDR1 is WNHNN and CDR2 is SYGVQD in the germline V gene (reference sequence). The length of the CDR3 is 14 residues. The CDR3 DNA follows: TGCGCCAGCAGTGACGGACAAGACACCGGGGAGCTGTTTTTT. Protein sequence: CASSDGQDTGELFF.

A note on this clone: The germline gene is not matched at one end of the junction; a read error may be the cause. This sequence joins TRBV7-7 and TRBJ2-6; the D gene is possibly TRBD2 (5 bases). This CDR3 contains 16 residues. CDR1 is SSHAT and CDR2 is FNYEAQ in the germline V gene (reference sequence). This CDR3 is CASSLALGSGANVLTF. The CDR3, as DNA: TGTGCTAGCAGCTTAGCGCTAGGTTCTGGGGCCAACGTCCTGACTTTC.

This sequence joins TRBV4-2 and TRBJ2-3; D could derive from TRBD1 or TRBD2 (5 bases each). The CDR3 runs to 16 residues. Germline V gives CDR1 LGHNA, CDR2 YNFKEQ. V was trimmed by 4 bases and J by 7 bases, leaving 21 bases between them. In nucleotides, the CDR3 is TGTGCCAGCAGCCCAAGGCTTGAACGGGGCCCCCATACGCAGTATTTT. It translates to CASSPRLERGPHTQYF.

This chain joins TRBV10-3 and TRBJ2-2, with 9 bases that match TRBD1. The CDR3 length is 15 residues. V was pared by 7 bases and J by 7 bases, with 10 bases of the junction left unmatched. Germline V gene sequence: CDR1 ENHRY, CDR2 SYGVKD. CDR3 in amino acids: CAINVRDRVNGELFF. Here the CDR3 DNA reads TGTGCCATCAACGTCCGGGACAGGGTGAACGGGGAGCTGTTTTTT.